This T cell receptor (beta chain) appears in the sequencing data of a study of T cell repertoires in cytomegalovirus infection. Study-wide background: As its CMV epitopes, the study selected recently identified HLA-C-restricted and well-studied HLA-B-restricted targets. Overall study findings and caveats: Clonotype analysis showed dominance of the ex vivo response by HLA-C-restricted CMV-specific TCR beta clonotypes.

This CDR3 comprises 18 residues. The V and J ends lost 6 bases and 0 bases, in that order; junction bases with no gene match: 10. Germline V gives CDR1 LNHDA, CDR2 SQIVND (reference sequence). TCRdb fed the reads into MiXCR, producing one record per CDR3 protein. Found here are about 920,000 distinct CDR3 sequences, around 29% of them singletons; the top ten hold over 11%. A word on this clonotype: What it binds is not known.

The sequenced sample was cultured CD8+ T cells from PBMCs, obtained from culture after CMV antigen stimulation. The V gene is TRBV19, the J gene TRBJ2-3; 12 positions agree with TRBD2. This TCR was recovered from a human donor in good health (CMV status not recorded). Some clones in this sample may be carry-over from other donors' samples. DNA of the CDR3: TGTGCCAGTAGCCAGACTAGCGGGGGACCCACTAGCACAGATACGCAGTATTTT. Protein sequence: CASSQTSGGPTSTDTQYF.